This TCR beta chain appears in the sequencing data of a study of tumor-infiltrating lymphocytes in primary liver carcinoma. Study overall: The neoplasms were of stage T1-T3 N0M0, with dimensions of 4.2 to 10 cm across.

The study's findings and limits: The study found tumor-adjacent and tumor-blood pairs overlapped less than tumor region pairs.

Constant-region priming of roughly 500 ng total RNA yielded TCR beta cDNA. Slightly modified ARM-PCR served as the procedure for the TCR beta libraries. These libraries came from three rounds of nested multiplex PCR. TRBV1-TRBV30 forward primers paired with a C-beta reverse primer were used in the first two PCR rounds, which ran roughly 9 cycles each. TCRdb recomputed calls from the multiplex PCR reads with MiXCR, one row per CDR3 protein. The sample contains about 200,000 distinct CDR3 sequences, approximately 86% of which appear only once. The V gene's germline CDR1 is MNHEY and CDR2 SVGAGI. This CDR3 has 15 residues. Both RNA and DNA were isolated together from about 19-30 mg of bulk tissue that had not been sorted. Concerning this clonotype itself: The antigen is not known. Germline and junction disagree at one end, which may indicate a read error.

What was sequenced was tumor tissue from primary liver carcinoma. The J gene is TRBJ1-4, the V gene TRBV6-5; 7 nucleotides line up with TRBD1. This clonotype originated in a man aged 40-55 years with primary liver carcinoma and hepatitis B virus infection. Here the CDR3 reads CAGRQGRTTNEKLFF. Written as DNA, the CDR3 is TGTGCCGGCAGACAGGGAAGAACAACTAATGAAAAACTGTTTTTT.